This T cell receptor beta chain was observed in a study of CD8 T cells in Susac syndrome. CDR1 is DFQATT, CDR2 SNEGSKA, per germline (reference sequence). This CDR3 contains 16 residues. J gave up 3 bases and V 0 bases, and 7 bases lay outside the gene matches. Random hexamers were used to reverse transcribe an amount of roughly 0.45 to 1 ug RNA. TCRdb redid the calling of the immunoSEQ multiplex PCR reads with MiXCR, one entry per CDR3 protein. The sample contains about 120,000 distinct CDR3 sequences, 85% to 95% of which appear only once. The V and J genes are TRBV20-1 and TRBJ2-2; 7 positions match TRBD1. The sample comprised CD4+ T cells from PBMCs. The receptor comes from a human donor with multiple sclerosis. The CDR3 spells CSARDLKGQYTGELFF. The CDR3 nucleotides read TGCAGTGCTAGAGATCTCAAGGGACAGTACACCGGGGAGCTGTTTTTT.